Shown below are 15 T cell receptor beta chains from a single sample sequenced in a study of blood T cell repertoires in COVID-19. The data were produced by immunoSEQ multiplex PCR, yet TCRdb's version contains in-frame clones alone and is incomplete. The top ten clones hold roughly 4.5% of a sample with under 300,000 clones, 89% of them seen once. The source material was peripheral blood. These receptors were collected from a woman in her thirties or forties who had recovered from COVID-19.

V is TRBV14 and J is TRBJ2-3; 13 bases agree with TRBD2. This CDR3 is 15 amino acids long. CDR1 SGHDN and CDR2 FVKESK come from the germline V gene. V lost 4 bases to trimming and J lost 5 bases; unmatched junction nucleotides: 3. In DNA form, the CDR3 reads TGTGCCAGCAGCCCCCGACTAGCGGGAGGAGATACGCAGTATTTT. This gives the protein CASSPRLAGGDTQYF.

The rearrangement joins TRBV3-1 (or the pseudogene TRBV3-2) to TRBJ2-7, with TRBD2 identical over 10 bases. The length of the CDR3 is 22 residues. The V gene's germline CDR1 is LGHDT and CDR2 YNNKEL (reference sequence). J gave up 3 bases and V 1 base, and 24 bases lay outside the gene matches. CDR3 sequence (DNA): TGTGCCAGCAGCCAAGGATACAGGGTTGGGGCTAGCGGGAGATGGATGAGCTACGAGCAGTACGTC. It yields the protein CASSQGYRVGASGRWMSYEQYV.

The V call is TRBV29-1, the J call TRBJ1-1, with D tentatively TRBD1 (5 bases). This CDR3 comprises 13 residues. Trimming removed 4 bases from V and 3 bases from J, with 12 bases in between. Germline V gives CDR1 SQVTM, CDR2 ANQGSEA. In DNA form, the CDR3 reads TGCAGCGTTGCGGTACAGGTCGACACTGAAGCTTTCTTT. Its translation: CSVAVQVDTEAFF.

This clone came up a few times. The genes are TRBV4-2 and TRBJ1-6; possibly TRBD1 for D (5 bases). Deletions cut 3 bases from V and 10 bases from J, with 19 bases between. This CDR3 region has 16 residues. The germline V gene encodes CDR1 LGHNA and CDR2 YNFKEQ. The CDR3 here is CASSQRGGRVRSPLHF. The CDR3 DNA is TGTGCCAGCAGCCAGAGGGGAGGGAGGGTGAGGTCACCCCTCCACTTT.

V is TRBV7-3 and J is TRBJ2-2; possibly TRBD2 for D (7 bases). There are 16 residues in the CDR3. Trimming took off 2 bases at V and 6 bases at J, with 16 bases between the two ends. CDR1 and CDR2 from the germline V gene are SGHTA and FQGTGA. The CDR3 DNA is TGTGCCAGCAGCTTAGTTCGGCAGGGGAGGGCCGGGGAGCTGTTTTTT. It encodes CASSLVRQGRAGELFF.

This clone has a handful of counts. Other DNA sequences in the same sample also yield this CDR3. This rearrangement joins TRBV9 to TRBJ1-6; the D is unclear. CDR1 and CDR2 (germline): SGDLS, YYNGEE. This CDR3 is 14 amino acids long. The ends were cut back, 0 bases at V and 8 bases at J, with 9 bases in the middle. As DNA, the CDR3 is TGTGCCAGCAGCGTAGGCGGGTTTGATTCACCCCTCCACTTT. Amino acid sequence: CASSVGGFDSPLHF.

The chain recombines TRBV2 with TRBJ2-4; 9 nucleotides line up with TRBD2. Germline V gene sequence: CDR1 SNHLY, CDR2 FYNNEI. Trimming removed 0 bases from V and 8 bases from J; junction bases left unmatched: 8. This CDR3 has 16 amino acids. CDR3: CASSEALSGSRHIQYF. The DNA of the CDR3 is TGTGCCAGCAGTGAAGCGCTTAGCGGGAGTCGTCACATTCAGTACTTC.

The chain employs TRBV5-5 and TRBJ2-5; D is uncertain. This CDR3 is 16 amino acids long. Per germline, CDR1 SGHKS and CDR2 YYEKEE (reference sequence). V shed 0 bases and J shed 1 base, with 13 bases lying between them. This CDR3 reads CASSLVASSVQETQYF. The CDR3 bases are TGTGCCAGCAGCTTGGTCGCCTCGTCGGTCCAAGAGACCCAGTACTTC. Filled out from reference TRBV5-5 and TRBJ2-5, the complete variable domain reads DAGVTQSPTHLIKTRGQQVTLRCSPISGHKSVSWYQQVLGQGPQFIFQYYEKEERGRGNFPDRFSARQFPNYSSELNVNALLLGDSALYLCASSLVASSVQETQYFGPGTRLLVL.

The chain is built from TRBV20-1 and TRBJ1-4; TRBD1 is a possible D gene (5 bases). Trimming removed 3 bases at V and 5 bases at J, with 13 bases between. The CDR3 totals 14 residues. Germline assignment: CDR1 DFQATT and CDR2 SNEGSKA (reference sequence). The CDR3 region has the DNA TGCAGTGCTAGTGGGGGAGGCGGGAATGAAAAACTGTTTTTT. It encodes CSASGGGGNEKLFF.

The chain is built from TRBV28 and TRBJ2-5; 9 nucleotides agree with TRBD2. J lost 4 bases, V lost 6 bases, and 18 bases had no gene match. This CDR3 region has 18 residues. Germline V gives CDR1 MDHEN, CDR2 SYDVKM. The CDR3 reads CASSGRGGRGTSPETQYF. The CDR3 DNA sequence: TGTGCCAGCAGCGGCCGAGGGGGGCGAGGGACTAGCCCAGAGACCCAGTACTTC.

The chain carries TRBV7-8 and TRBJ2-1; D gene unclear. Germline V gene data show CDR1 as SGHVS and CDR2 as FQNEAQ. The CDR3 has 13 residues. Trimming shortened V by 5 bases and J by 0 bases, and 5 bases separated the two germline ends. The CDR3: CASSMRSYNEQFF. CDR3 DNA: TGTGCCAGCAGCATGCGCTCCTACAATGAGCAGTTCTTC.

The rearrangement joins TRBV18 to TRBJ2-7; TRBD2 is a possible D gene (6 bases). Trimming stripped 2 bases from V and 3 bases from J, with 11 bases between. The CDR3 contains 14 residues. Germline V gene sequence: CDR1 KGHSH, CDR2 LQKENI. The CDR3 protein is CASSPGGGYYEQYF. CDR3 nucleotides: TGTGCCAGCTCACCAGGTGGAGGGTACTACGAGCAGTACTTC. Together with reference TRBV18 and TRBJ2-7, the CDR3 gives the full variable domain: NAGVMQNPRHLVRRRGQEARLRCSPMKGHSHVYWYRQLPEEGLKFMVYLQKENIIDESGMPKERFSAEFPKEGPSILRIQQVVRGDSAAYFCASSPGGGYYEQYFGPGTRLTVT.

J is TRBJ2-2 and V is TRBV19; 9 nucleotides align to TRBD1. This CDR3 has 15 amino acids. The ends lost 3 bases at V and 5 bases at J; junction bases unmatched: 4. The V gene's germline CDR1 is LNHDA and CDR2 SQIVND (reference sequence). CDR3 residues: CASSIGTGRTGELFF. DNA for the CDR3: TGTGCCAGTAGTATTGGGACAGGGAGAACCGGGGAGCTGTTTTTT.

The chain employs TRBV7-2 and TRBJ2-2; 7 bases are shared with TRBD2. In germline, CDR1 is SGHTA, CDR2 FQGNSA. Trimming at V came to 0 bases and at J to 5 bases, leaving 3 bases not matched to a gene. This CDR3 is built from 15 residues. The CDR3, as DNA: TGTGCCAGCAGCTTAGCGGGAGGGTCGACCGGGGAGCTGTTTTTT. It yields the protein CASSLAGGSTGELFF.

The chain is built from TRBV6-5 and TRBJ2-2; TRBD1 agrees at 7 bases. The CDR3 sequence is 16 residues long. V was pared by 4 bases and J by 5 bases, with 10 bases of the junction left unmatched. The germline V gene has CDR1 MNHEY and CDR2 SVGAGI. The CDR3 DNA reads TGTGCCAGCAGTTTCTCCCTCGGACAGGCTACCGGGGAGCTGTTTTTT. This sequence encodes CASSFSLGQATGELFF.